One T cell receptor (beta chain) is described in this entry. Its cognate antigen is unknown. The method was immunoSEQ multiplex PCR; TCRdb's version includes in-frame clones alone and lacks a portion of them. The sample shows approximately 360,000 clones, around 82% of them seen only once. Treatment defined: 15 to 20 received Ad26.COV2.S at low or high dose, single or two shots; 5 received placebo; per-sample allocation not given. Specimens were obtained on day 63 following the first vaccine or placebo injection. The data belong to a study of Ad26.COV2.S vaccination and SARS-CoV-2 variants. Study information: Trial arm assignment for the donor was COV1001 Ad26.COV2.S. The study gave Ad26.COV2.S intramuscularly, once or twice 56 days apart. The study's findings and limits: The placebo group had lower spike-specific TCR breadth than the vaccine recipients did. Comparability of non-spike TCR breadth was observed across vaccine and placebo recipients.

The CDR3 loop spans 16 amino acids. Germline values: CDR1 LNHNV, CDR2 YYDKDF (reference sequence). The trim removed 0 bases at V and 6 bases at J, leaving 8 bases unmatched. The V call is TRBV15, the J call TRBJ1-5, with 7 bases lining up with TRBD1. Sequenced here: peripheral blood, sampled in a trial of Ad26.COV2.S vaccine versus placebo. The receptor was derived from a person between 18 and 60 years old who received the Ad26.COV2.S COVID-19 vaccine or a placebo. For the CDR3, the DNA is TGTGCCACCAGCAGAGATCGGTGGCAGGGGGGTCAGCCCCAGCATTTT. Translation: CATSRDRWQGGQPQHF.